This is a list of T cell receptor beta chains from one sample in a study of T cells in localized non-small cell lung cancer. Produced via immunoSEQ multiplex PCR; TCRdb's table is partial and in-frame only. This repertoire shows about 39,000 clones, roughly 83% found once; its top ten account for 30% to 35%. Sequencing was performed on PBMCs, taken before any cancer treatment. The receptors come from a woman aged 40 to 75 with stage II squamous cell lung carcinoma. The conserved cysteine and the conserved F or W are not part of the CDR3 here.

CDR3: ASSNTDTQY
V: TRBV28

CDR3: ASSQHQTGRGTIY
V: TRBV28

CDR3: ASSFSGTNQPQH
V: TRBV9

CDR3: ASSFTGNSYEQY
V: TRBV5-1

CDR3: ASSYLGDSPLH
V: TRBV6-5

CDR3: ASSNSGTGSQPQH
V: TRBV27

CDR3: ASSLSGKETQY
V: TRBV28

CDR3: ASSQDNRGSDTEAF
V: TRBV4-2

CDR3: ASSEILGTGHPGANVLT
V: TRBV6-1

CDR3: SVEVPAGVSYEQY
V: TRBV29-1

CDR3: ASSLSGLRENEQF
V: TRBV18

CDR3: ASSVGYSNQPQH
V: TRBV2

CDR3: ASSLGQGGEQF
V: TRBV7-2

CDR3: ASSLSEAGGYYEQY
V: TRBV28

CDR3: ASSPTTGEAF
V: TRBV7-9

CDR3: ATNVRKGDIQY
V: TRBV10-3

CDR3: ASSTGQGASGANVLT
V: TRBV11-3

CDR3: ASSFSGQEVDTQY
V: TRBV7-2

CDR3: ASSQDETLRYYGYT
V: TRBV4-2

CDR3: ASSLRGVGTDTQY
V: TRBV5-6